This TCR beta chain was profiled in a study of blood T cells in healthy people across ages (dated by TCRdb to 2015 to 2017). With regard to the full study: In model experiments, template switching captured about one uniquely barcoded TCR beta cDNA molecule for every two T cells. Using the same blood draw, the study looked at two additional independent replicas of 1 million unique cDNA reads for two donors, one aged 18 to 29 and the other aged 80 or older. The study measured age-related changes in TCR beta repertoire diversity using deep sequencing normalized with unique cDNA molecular identifiers. Four age groups were formed from the donors: young (average approximately 15 years), middle-aged (approximately 39), aged (approximately 60) and long-lived (less than 85). To avoid experimental bias, donors of different ages were randomly spread across the sequencing lanes. Results and caveats for the whole study, not just this receptor: Donor CMV infection status was unknown, potentially confounding age-related changes in expanded clonotypes. Observed TCR beta diversity per million T cells fell roughly linearly with age, and a significant reduction was already apparent by age around 40. Observed TCR beta diversity correlated strongly with the percentage of naive T cells measured by flow cytometry. Conclusive comparison of naive and antigen-experienced compartments was prevented by the profiling of bulk unsorted PBMCs. Compared with the aged group, more naive CD4+ T cells, fewer expanded clones and increased TCR diversity were shown by the long-lived group, suggesting age selection. Estimates of total diversity based on one million sequenced T cells were regarded as lower bounds and as underestimates.

Library construction relied on 5' RACE. Sequenced on an Illumina HiSeq 2500. A second about 7 to 11 cycle PCR used a sample-barcoded 5' primer and a J-beta primer mix. Each TCR beta cDNA molecule received a unique molecular identifier from a template-switch 5' adaptor carrying 12 random nucleotides. At least 3 million CDR3-containing paired-end reads were obtained from each sample. First-strand cDNA was synthesized from all RNA with the Mint cDNA synthesis kit, primed by a TRBC-specific oligonucleotide. All cDNA was treated with uracil-DNA glycosylase and then went through a first 18-cycle PCR with the universal primers M1SS and BC2_uni_R. Turning to the authors' computational methods: For normalization, 1 million high-quality reads, each with a distinct molecular identifier, were randomly selected from each sample. Instead of being binned into consensus sequences, reads that shared molecular identifiers were thrown out. MiTCR, set to a Q25 quality threshold and the strictest error-elimination algorithm, was used for CDR3 identification, clonotype clustering and error correction. A nonparametric unseen species model with Euler transformation was used to estimate lower-bound total TCR beta diversity. Using fastp trimming at Q25 and MiXCR clonotype assembly, TCRdb reanalyzed the public sequencing data and kept in-frame beta chains. For every CDR3 protein sequence, its rows merge into one entry that carries the most common genes and DNA. The authors' filters were not applied to this entry. This sample has hundreds of thousands of distinct CDR3 sequences in its table, and approximately 30% of those were observed once. Clones ranked in the top ten supply about a sixth of the sample.

For this clonotype: This clone's antigen is unknown. A read error is possible here, since a much larger clone lies one base away.

Systemically healthy Caucasian individuals from Russia, about 38 in total and aged roughly 6 to 100 years, were included as donors. Approximately 9.3 milliliters of peripheral blood were collected from each donor into EDTA-treated Vacutainer tubes. PBMCs were isolated by Ficoll-Paque density-gradient centrifugation, with at least 7 million obtained per sample. Total RNA was extracted from PBMCs with Trizol reagent, with at least 5.5 micrograms obtained per sample. For every donor, an aliquot of PBMCs went through flow cytometry to measure the percentages of naive CD45RAhigh/CD27high T cells. The CDR3 runs 13 residues from the cysteine to the phenylalanine. CDR3 DNA only is kept here, 39 bases in frame from base 1. CDR1 and CDR2 are drawn from the germline V gene: MNHEY, SVGAGI.

The receptor chain draws on TRBV6-5 and TRBJ1-2, with 10 middle bases fitting TRBD1. This receptor was obtained from a woman older than 75 in good health. The specimen sequenced was blood. In nucleotide form, the sequence is TGTACCAGCAGTCTGGGACAGGGGAGAGGCTACACCTTC. Its coded protein is CTSSLGQGRGYTF.